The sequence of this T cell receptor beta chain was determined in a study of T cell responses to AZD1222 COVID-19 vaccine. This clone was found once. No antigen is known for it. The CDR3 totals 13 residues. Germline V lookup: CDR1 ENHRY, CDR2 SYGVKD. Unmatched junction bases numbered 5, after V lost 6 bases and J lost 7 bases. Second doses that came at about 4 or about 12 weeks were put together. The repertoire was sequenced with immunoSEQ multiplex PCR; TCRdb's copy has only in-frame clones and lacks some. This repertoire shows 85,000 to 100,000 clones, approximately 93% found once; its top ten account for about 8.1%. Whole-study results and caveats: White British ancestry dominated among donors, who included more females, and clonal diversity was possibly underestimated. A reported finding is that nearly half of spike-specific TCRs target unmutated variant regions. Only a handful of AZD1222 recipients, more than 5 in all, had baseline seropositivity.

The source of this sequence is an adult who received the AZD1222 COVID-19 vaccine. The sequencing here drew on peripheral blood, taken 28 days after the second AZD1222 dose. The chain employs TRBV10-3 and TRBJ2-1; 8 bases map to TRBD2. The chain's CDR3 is CAIRGLGWNEQFF. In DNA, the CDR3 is TGTGCCATCAGGGGACTAGGTTGGAATGAGCAGTTCTTC.